This TCR beta chain was found in a study of identical twins. Findings of the study overall: Abundant cord blood beta clonotypes carried fewer insertions; memory repertoires showed none. Twins' excess sharing was less marked for out-of-frame beta sequences.

With regard to this clonotype: Its antigen is not known.

The donors were all healthy and Caucasian. Template switching added a universal primer site, and cDNA bore unique molecular identifiers. TCRdb reanalysed the 5' RACE reads using MiXCR and keeps one entry per CDR3 protein. Of more than 200,000 distinct CDR3 sequences in the sample, over 12% were seen once. The material sequenced was memory (CD45RO+) T cells sorted from blood. This TCR was sampled from a woman in her late teens or twenties in good health.

The CDR3 reads CASSLGRGPCTF. The CDR3 DNA sequence: TGTGCCAGCAGTTTGGGCAGAGGACCTTGCACCTTC. This rearrangement joins TRBV27 to TRBJ1-2; the D is unclear. The V end lost 3 bases, the J end lost 13 bases, and 15 bases lay between the germline ends. Germline CDR1 MNHEY, CDR2 SMNVEV (reference sequence). The length of the CDR3 is 12 residues.